These 2 T cell receptor beta chains were all obtained from the same sample, sequenced in a study of blood T cell repertoires in COVID-19. The repertoire was sequenced with immunoSEQ multiplex PCR; TCRdb's copy has only in-frame clones and lacks some. The data hold some 42,000 clones, with roughly 87% observed a single time. The specimen sequenced was peripheral blood. These receptors all stem from a human donor in a cohort sampled during active COVID-19.

The genes are TRBV7-3 and TRBJ1-6; D uncertain. V lost 2 bases, J lost 6 bases, and 11 bases lay in between. From germline, CDR1 is SGHTA and CDR2 FQGTGA. CDR3 length: 15 residues. For the CDR3, the DNA is TGTGCCAGCAGCTTAGAGCCTCGTGGTAATTCACCCCTCCACTTT. Residues: CASSLEPRGNSPLHF.

This chain uses TRBV4-1 with TRBJ2-1, with D perhaps matching TRBD2 (5 bases). CDR1 and CDR2 from the germline V gene are MGHRA and YSYEKL. V was pared by 3 bases and J by 0 bases, with 18 bases between. CDR3 length: 18 residues. This chain's CDR3 is CASSHWPRHTSSYNEQFF. In DNA form, the CDR3 reads TGCGCCAGCAGCCACTGGCCTAGGCACACTAGCTCCTACAATGAGCAGTTCTTC.